Listed here are 22 T cell receptor beta chains from one sample, sequenced in a study of cytomegalovirus exposure and HLA in healthy donors. Generated by immunoSEQ multiplex PCR, the TCRdb table keeps only in-frame clones and is missing some. The sample lists over 150,000 clones, roughly 86% occurring once. Sequencing used PBMCs. The receptor set was obtained from a man aged 18 to 35 in good health and CMV-seropositive.

This clone was seen a single time. This chain connects TRBV11-2 to TRBJ2-1; TRBD2 aligns across 10 bases. V dropped 5 bases and J dropped 4; count of bases not matched to a gene: 5. Germline values: CDR1 SGHAT, CDR2 FQNNGV. CDR3 length equals 15 residues. CDR3 amino acids: CASSPGTSVYNEQFF. CDR3 DNA: TGTGCCAGCAGCCCTGGGACTAGCGTTTACAATGAGCAGTTCTTC.

As to this clone: The same CDR3 also results from other DNA sequences found in this sample. V gene TRBV19 combines with J gene TRBJ2-5; TRBD1 might be the D (5 bases). The CDR3 consists of 13 residues. Germline V CDR1 and CDR2: LNHDA, SQIVND (reference sequence). V lost 8 bases and J lost 0, with 10 bases in between. The CDR3 loop reads CASSRAYQETQYF. In nucleotides, the CDR3 is TGTGCCAGTTCCAGGGCCTACCAAGAGACCCAGTACTTC.

This clone was counted once. The V call is TRBV10-3, the J call TRBJ2-2; D unresolved. Germline CDR1 and CDR2: ENHRY and SYGVKD. CDR3 length: 13 residues. V lost 6 bases and J 6 bases, leaving 11 bases between the germline ends. The CDR3 region is CAIRRPQAGELFF. The DNA of the CDR3 is TGTGCCATCAGGAGACCCCAGGCCGGGGAGCTGTTTTTT.

V usage is TRBV19 and J usage is TRBJ2-6; possible D gene TRBD1, 6 bases. Trimming cost V 8 bases and J 2 bases, with 16 bases left between them. This CDR3 spans 16 amino acids. Germline V gene data show CDR1 as LNHDA and CDR2 as SQIVND (reference sequence). CDR3 in amino acids: CASRNTGFPGANVLTF. DNA of the CDR3: TGTGCCAGTCGAAACACAGGGTTCCCTGGGGCCAACGTCCTGACTTTC.

The chain joins TRBV28 to TRBJ2-7; no clear D gene. The CDR3 has 14 residues. V was clipped by 2 bases and J by 2 bases, with 10 bases between them. CDR1 is MDHEN, CDR2 SYDVKM, per germline. CDR3 sequence: CASSLRVPAYEQYF. In DNA form, the CDR3 reads TGTGCCAGCAGTTTAAGAGTCCCGGCCTACGAGCAGTACTTC.

This clone was detected once. CDR3 sequence reads: CASSDLPSWLSTDTQYF. As DNA, the CDR3 is TGTGCCAGCAGTGACCTACCATCTTGGTTAAGCACAGATACGCAGTATTTT. V gene TRBV6-1 combines with J gene TRBJ2-3; D uncertain. Germline V gene lookup returns CDR1 MNHNS and CDR2 SASEGT. The V end lost 3 bases, the J end lost 0 bases, and 16 bases lay between the germline ends. The CDR3 spans 17 residues.

This clone has just a few counts. The chain employs TRBV11-2 and TRBJ2-7, with unresolved D. CDR3 size: 14 residues. The germline gives CDR1 SGHAT, CDR2 FQNNGV. Trimming shortened V by 7 bases and J by 2 bases, and 15 bases separated the two germline ends. In DNA, the CDR3 is TGTGCCAGCACCGTCGAGATTTTCCCCTACGAGCAGTACTTC. It is translated as CASTVEIFPYEQYF.

The chain combines TRBV10-2 with TRBJ2-7; 14 bases align to TRBD2. V trimming: 10 bases; J trimming: 7 bases; junction bases outside the gene matches: 3. Germline CDR1 and CDR2: WSHSY and SAAADI. The CDR3 has 12 amino acids. The CDR3 region is CATRTSGREQYF. The CDR3 DNA is TGCGCCACCCGGACTAGCGGGAGGGAGCAGTACTTC.

The V gene is TRBV30, the J gene TRBJ1-2; 8 bases match TRBD1. Germline V gene data show CDR1 as GTSNPN and CDR2 as SVGIG (reference sequence). Losses at the gene ends were 4 bases for V and 7 bases for J; bases not matched to a gene: 8. This CDR3 contains 13 residues. As DNA, the CDR3 is TGTGCCTGGATCGGACAGGGCCATGCTGGCTACACCTTC. Translated: CAWIGQGHAGYTF.

The chain links TRBV9 to TRBJ1-3; tentatively, D is TRBD1 (6 bases). The CDR3 contains 16 residues. CDR1 SGDLS and CDR2 YYNGEE come from the germline V gene. Trimming took off 2 bases at V and 5 bases at J, with 17 bases between the two ends. The CDR3 DNA reads as TGTGCCAGCAGCGTTACCGACTCCAGGGGTCGAAACACCATATATTTT. The encoded protein is CASSVTDSRGRNTIYF.

The rearrangement joins TRBV28 to TRBJ2-7; perhaps TRBD2 as D (5 bases). Trimming stripped 9 bases from V and 8 bases from J, with 14 bases between. There are 11 residues in the CDR3. Germline CDR1 reads MDHEN; CDR2 reads SYDVKM. The CDR3 reads CARGAPRKQYF. CDR3 nucleotides: TGTGCCAGGGGAGCACCTAGGAAGCAGTACTTC.

Details on this clone: Different DNA sequences within this sample yield the same CDR3. V is TRBV2 and J is TRBJ2-7; TRBD2 aligns across 11 bases. V shed 1 base and J 4 bases; nucleotides not matched to a gene: 3. Germline CDR1 SNHLY, CDR2 FYNNEI. The CDR3 is made up of 15 amino acids. CDR3 in DNA: TGTGCCAGCAGTGAAGGCACTAGCGGGAGTTACGAGCAGTACTTC. Translating gives CASSEGTSGSYEQYF. The full variable domain, with the rest looked up from reference TRBV2 and TRBJ2-7, is EPEVTQTPSHQVTQMGQEVILRCVPISNHLYFYWYRQILGQKVEFLVSFYNNEISEKSEIFDDQFSVERPDGSNFTLKIRSTKLEDSAMYFCASSEGTSGSYEQYFGPGTRLTVT.

This clone was found once. The chain couples TRBV29-1 to TRBJ2-5, with 8 bases identical to TRBD2. V lost 4 bases to trimming and J lost 4 bases; unmatched junction nucleotides: 8. CDR1 is SQVTM, CDR2 ANQGSEA, per germline. This CDR3 is built from 14 residues. Written as DNA, the CDR3 is TGCAGCGTTGGTAGCGGGAAGGCGCGAGAGACCCAGTACTTC. Protein sequence: CSVGSGKARETQYF.

This chain links TRBV10-1 with TRBJ2-7; 8 nucleotides line up with TRBD1. Germline loops: CDR1 WNHNN, CDR2 SYGVQD (reference sequence). This CDR3 is 15 amino acids long. V lost 4 bases and J lost 4; bases outside the gene matches: 9. The CDR3, as DNA: TGCGCCAGCAGTGGAAGACAGGGGAAAAAATACGAGCAGTACTTC. Its protein is CASSGRQGKKYEQYF.

This chain joins TRBV5-1 and TRBJ2-1; D may be TRBD2 (6 bases). V was cut by 4 bases and J by 7 bases, with 18 bases left in between. CDR3 size: 15 residues. CDR1 and CDR2 (germline): SGHRS, YFSETQ. In DNA form, the CDR3 reads TGCGCCAGCAGCCCCGGGCCCAACGGGGGTAATGAGCAGTTCTTC. This codes for CASSPGPNGGNEQFF.

The chain combines TRBV30 with TRBJ2-2, with TRBD2 as a possible D gene (5 bases). Trimming stripped 4 bases from V and 4 bases from J, with 10 bases between. This CDR3 spans 13 amino acids. Germline loops: CDR1 GTSNPN, CDR2 SVGIG (reference sequence). The CDR3 DNA reads as TGTGCCTGGACCGGGGTTGGCACCGGGGAGCTGTTTTTT. Its translation: CAWTGVGTGELFF.

V is TRBV27 and J is TRBJ2-3; the D gene is possibly TRBD2 (5 bases). The CDR3 covers 13 residues. The V gene's germline CDR1 is MNHEY and CDR2 SMNVEV (reference sequence). Deletions cut 5 bases from V and 8 bases from J, with 14 bases between. Here the CDR3 reads CASSPVGVGTQYF. For the CDR3, the DNA is TGTGCCAGCAGTCCAGTGGGAGTGGGTACGCAGTATTTT.

This clone was detected only once. The V and J genes are TRBV28 and TRBJ1-4; 7 bases agree with TRBD1. The CDR3 has 16 residues. V trimming: 4 bases; J trimming: 0 bases; junction bases outside the gene matches: 5. Germline V gene lookup returns CDR1 MDHEN and CDR2 SYDVKM. CDR3 residues: CASSWGQSATNEKLFF. The CDR3 nucleotides read TGTGCCAGCAGTTGGGGACAGTCTGCAACTAATGAAAAACTGTTTTTT.

This chain uses TRBV9 with TRBJ2-1; D call uncertain. The V gene lost 1 base and the J gene lost 3 bases, with 14 bases spanning the gap. Germline V gene data show CDR1 as SGDLS and CDR2 as YYNGEE. This CDR3 comprises 16 residues. The CDR3 reads CASSVRVMGNYNEQFF. CDR3 DNA: TGTGCCAGCAGCGTACGGGTCATGGGTAACTACAATGAGCAGTTCTTC.

This clone was found a few times. The chain is built from TRBV1 and TRBJ1-5; the table assigns TRBD1, which was not confirmed against the DNA. TRBV1 constitutes a pseudogene. The CDR3 length is 17 residues. For the CDR3, the DNA is TGCACCAGCACCTCCGGGACAGGGTGGTGGAACCATCAGCCCCAGCATTTT. This codes for CTSTSGTGWWNHQPQHF.

This chain joins TRBV2 and TRBJ2-3, with 7 bases identical to TRBD2. The CDR3 has 15 residues. Looked up from germline, CDR1 is SNHLY and CDR2 is FYNNEI. J gave up 4 bases and V 3 bases, and 7 bases lay outside the gene matches. Here the CDR3 reads CASSERGRGADTQYF. CDR3 DNA sequence: TGTGCCAGCAGTGAGCGCGGGAGAGGGGCAGATACGCAGTATTTT.

This chain uses TRBV14 with TRBJ2-5; 12 nucleotides line up with TRBD2. Trimming took 6 bases from V and 4 from J; bases not matched to a gene: 6. The CDR3 is made up of 15 amino acids. The germline V gene has CDR1 SGHDN and CDR2 FVKESK. CDR3 bases: TGTGCCAGCAGTCAGACTAGCGGGAGACTAGAGACCCAGTACTTC. Translated, it gives CASSQTSGRLETQYF. Together with reference TRBV14 and TRBJ2-5, the CDR3 gives the full variable domain: EAGVTQFPSHSVIEKGQTVTLRCDPISGHDNLYWYRRVMGKEIKFLLHFVKESKQDESGMPNNRFLAERTGGTYSTLKVQPAELEDSGVYFCASSQTSGRLETQYFGPGTRLLVL.